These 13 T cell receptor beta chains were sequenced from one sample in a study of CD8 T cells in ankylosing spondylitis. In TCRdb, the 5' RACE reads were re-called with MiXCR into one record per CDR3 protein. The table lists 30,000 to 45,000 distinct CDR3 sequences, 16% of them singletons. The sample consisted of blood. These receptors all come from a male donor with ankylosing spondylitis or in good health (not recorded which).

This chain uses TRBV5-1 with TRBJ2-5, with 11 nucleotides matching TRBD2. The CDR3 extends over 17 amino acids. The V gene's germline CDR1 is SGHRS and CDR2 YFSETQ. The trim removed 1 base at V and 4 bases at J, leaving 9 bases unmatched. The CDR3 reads CASSLRLAGGLPETQYF. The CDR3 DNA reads TGCGCCAGCAGCTTGCGGCTAGCGGGGGGACTACCAGAGACCCAGTACTTC.

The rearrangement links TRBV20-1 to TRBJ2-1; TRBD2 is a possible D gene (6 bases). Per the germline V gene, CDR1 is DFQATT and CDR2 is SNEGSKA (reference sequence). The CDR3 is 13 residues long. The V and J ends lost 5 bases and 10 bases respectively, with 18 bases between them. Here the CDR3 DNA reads TGCAGTGCTCCTAGCGATCGGGGGATGGAGCAGTTCTTC. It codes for CSAPSDRGMEQFF.

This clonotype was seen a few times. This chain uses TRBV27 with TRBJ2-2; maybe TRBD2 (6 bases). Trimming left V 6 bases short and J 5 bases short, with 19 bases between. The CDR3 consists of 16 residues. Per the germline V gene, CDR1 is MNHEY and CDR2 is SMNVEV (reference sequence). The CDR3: CASRIYLASETGELFF. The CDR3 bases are TGTGCCAGCAGGATTTACCTAGCGTCGGAGACCGGGGAGCTGTTTTTT.

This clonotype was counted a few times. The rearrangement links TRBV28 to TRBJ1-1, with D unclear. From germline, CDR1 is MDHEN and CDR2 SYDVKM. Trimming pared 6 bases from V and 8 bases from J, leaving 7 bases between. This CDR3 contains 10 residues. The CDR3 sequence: CASRTTEAFF. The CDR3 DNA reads TGTGCCAGCAGGACCACAGAAGCTTTCTTT.

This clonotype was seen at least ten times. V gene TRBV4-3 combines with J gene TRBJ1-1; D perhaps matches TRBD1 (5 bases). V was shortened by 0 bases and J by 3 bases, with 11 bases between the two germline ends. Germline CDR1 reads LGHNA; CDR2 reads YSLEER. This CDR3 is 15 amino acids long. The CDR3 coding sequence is TGCGCCAGCAGCCAAGAAAAGGGGTTGGACACTGAAGCTTTCTTT. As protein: CASSQEKGLDTEAFF.

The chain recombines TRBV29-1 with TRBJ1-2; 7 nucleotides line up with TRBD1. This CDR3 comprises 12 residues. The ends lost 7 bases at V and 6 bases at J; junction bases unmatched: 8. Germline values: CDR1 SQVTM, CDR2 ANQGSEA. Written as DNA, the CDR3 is TGCAGCGGCACGACAGGGACCCATGGCTACACCTTC. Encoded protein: CSGTTGTHGYTF.

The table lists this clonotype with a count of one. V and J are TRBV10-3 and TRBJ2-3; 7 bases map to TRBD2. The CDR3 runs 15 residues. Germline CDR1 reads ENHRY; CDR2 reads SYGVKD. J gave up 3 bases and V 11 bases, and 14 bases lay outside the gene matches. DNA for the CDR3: TGTGCCTCGGAATCGGGGGGAGTGCCGACAGATACGCAGTATTTT. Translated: CASESGGVPTDTQYF.

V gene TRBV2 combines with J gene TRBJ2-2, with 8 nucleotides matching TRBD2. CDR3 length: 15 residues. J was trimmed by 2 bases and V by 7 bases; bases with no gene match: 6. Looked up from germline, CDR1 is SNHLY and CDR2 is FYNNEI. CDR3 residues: CASTGLAGNTGELFF. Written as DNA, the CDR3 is TGTGCCAGCACTGGCCTAGCGGGTAACACCGGGGAGCTGTTTTTT. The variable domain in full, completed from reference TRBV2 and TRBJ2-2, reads EPEVTQTPSHQVTQMGQEVILRCVPISNHLYFYWYRQILGQKVEFLVSFYNNEISEKSEIFDDQFSVERPDGSNFTLKIRSTKLEDSAMYFCASTGLAGNTGELFFGEGSRLTVL.

CDR3 residues: CSVDLQSSGANVLTF. The DNA for the CDR3 is TGCAGCGTTGACCTACAGAGCTCTGGGGCCAACGTCCTGACTTTC. The rearrangement links TRBV29-1 to TRBJ2-6; D call uncertain. The CDR3 runs 15 residues. CDR1 is SQVTM and CDR2 is ANQGSEA in the germline V gene. V dropped 3 bases and J dropped 0 bases, with 9 bases sitting between them.

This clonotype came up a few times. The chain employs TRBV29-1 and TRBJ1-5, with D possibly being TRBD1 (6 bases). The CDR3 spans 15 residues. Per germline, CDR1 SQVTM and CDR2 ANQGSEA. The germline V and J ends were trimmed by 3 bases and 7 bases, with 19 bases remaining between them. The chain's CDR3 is CSVERGGRGGQPQHF. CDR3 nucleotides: TGCAGCGTTGAGCGGGGAGGCAGGGGAGGACAGCCCCAGCATTTT.

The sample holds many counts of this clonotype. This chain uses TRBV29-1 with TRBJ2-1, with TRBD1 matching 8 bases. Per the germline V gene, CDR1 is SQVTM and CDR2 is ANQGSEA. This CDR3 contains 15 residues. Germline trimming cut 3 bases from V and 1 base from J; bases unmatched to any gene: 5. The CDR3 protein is CSVESNRGSYNEQFF. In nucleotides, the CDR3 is TGCAGCGTTGAGAGTAACAGGGGGTCCTACAATGAGCAGTTCTTC.

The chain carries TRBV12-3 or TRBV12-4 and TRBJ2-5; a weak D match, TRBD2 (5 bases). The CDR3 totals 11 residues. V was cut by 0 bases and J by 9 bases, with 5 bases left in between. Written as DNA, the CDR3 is TGTGCCAGCAGTTTAGCGAGGGCCCAGTACTTC. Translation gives CASSLARAQYF.

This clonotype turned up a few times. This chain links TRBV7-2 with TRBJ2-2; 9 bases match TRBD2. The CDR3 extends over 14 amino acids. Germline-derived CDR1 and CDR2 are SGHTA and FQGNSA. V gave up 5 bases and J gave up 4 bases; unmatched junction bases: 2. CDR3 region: CASSPLAGTGELFF. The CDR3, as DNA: TGTGCCAGCAGCCCACTAGCGGGCACCGGGGAGCTGTTTTTT.